The entry below describes one T cell receptor beta chain. This CDR3 is built from 15 residues. CDR1 is SGHVS, CDR2 FQNEAQ, per germline. V was trimmed by 3 bases and J by 0 bases, leaving 12 bases between them. These data come from a study of blood T cell repertoires in COVID-19. Overall study: T cells, B-cell-depleted T cells, or PBMCs supplied cDNA or gDNA.

The method was immunoSEQ multiplex PCR; TCRdb's version includes in-frame clones alone and lacks a portion of them. The sample has under 80,000 clones; more than 80% are singletons. This sequence joins TRBV7-8 and TRBJ2-7; unclear D gene. Sequencing was performed on peripheral blood. This receptor was identified in a woman older than 75 with active or convalescent COVID-19. CDR3 protein: CASSLISASSYEQYF. CDR3 in DNA: TGTGCCAGCAGCTTGATAAGCGCGAGCTCCTACGAGCAGTACTTC.